The 13 T cell receptor beta chains below were found in one sample sequenced in a study of blood T cells in healthy people across ages. Then a second PCR, running about 6 to 12 cycles, was carried out with a sample-barcoded 5' primer and a J-beta primer mix. From the 5' RACE reads, TCRdb called clonotypes with MiXCR, one entry per CDR3 protein. The sample shows 700,000 or so distinct CDR3 sequences, about 20% of them seen only once. The sequenced sample consisted of blood. Receptors were obtained from an older man in good health.

This clonotype turned up a few times. DNA of the CDR3: TGTGCCAGCAGTAGAGGAGGGTGGCCTACAGATACGCAGTATTTT. Protein product: CASSRGGWPTDTQYF. This chain links TRBV11-2 with TRBJ2-3; a possible D gene is TRBD2 (6 bases). Trimming left V 6 bases short and J 3 bases short, with 16 bases between. The CDR3 totals 15 residues. Germline assignment: CDR1 SGHAT and CDR2 FQNNGV.

The CDR3 region is CASSLTSPYEQFF. Here the CDR3 DNA reads TGTGCCAGCAGCTTAACGTCCCCCTATGAGCAGTTCTTC. The rearrangement joins TRBV7-3 to TRBJ2-7; D is unclear. Near its end, the DNA agrees better with TRBJ2-1, so the J call may be wrong. This CDR3 spans 13 amino acids. The germline gives CDR1 SGHTA, CDR2 FQGTGA.

This clonotype was detected many times. The chain has TRBV5-1 and TRBJ2-5, with 8 nucleotides matching TRBD2. The V segment lost 0 bases and the J segment 2 bases; nucleotides outside the gene matches: 6. Germline CDR1 SGHRS, CDR2 YFSETQ. The length of the CDR3 is 16 residues. CDR3 amino acids: CASSLGPAGGQETQYF. The CDR3 DNA follows: TGCGCCAGCAGCTTGGGTCCGGCGGGAGGTCAAGAGACCCAGTACTTC.

This clonotype was recorded a few times. J is TRBJ2-1 and V is TRBV6-2 or TRBV6-3; 7 nucleotides align to TRBD2. Germline CDR1 and CDR2: MNHEY and SVGEGT. The CDR3 has 17 residues. V shed 3 bases, J shed 0 bases, and the junction held 8 bases outside the gene matches. CDR3: CASSYTVSGYSYNEQFF. CDR3 nucleotide sequence: TGTGCCAGCAGTTATACCGTTAGCGGGTACTCCTACAATGAGCAGTTCTTC.

The chain carries TRBV20-1 and TRBJ1-1; D might be TRBD1 (5 bases). This CDR3 has 11 amino acids. CDR1 is DFQATT, CDR2 SNEGSKA, per germline (reference sequence). The V gene lost 1 base and the J gene lost 9 bases, with 9 bases spanning the gap. This chain's CDR3 is CSARAGPKAFF. CDR3 in DNA: TGCAGTGCTAGAGCGGGGCCAAAAGCTTTCTTT.

At least ten counts were recorded for this clonotype. The rearrangement links TRBV20-1 to TRBJ2-3; D is ambiguous. CDR1 DFQATT and CDR2 SNEGSKA come from the germline V gene (reference sequence). The V gene lost 5 bases and the J gene lost 1 base, with 10 bases spanning the gap. This CDR3 comprises 13 residues. The CDR3 is CSAPRSRTDTQYF. The CDR3 nucleotides read TGCAGTGCTCCCCGGTCCCGCACAGATACGCAGTATTTT.

The chain carries TRBV3-1 and TRBJ1-5, with unresolved D. Germline V gene lookup returns CDR1 LGHDT and CDR2 YNNKEL (reference sequence). CDR3 length: 14 residues. Deletions cut 0 bases from V and 2 bases from J, with 5 bases between. In DNA, the CDR3 is TGTGCCAGCAGCCAAGATGTGGGCAATCAGCCCCAGCATTTT. This codes for CASSQDVGNQPQHF. The entire variable domain, with the rest obtained from reference TRBV3-1 and TRBJ1-5, is as follows: DTAVSQTPKYLVTQMGNDKSIKCEQNLGHDTMYWYKQDSKKFLKIMFSYNNKELIINETVPNRFSPKSPDKAHLNLHINSLELGDSAVYFCASSQDVGNQPQHFGDGTRLSIL.

This clonotype was counted only a few times. The chain combines TRBV6-5 with TRBJ1-2; the D gene is possibly TRBD1 (5 bases). The CDR3 totals 14 residues. Trimming stripped 6 bases from V and 6 bases from J, with 17 bases between. Germline V gene data show CDR1 as MNHEY and CDR2 as SVGAGI. The CDR3 is CASSLTGDRDGYTF. As DNA, the CDR3 is TGTGCCAGCAGCCTAACGGGGGATCGTGATGGCTACACCTTC.

This clonotype was seen repeatedly, ten times or more. V is TRBV20-1 and J is TRBJ2-1; no definite D call. This CDR3 contains 11 residues. Germline values: CDR1 DFQATT, CDR2 SNEGSKA (reference sequence). V was pared by 6 bases and J by 0 bases, with 3 bases between. Written as DNA, the CDR3 is TGCAGTGCCAACTCCTACAATGAGCAGTTCTTC. Translated: CSANSYNEQFF.

The CDR3, as DNA: TGCAGTGCTTGGACTGATACCGGGGAGCTGTTTTTT. Protein: CSAWTDTGELFF. The chain combines TRBV20-1 with TRBJ2-2; D possibly corresponds to TRBD2 (5 bases). The CDR3 consists of 12 residues. The V and J ends lost 5 bases and 5 bases respectively, with 9 bases between them. Looked up from germline, CDR1 is DFQATT and CDR2 is SNEGSKA (reference sequence).

This clonotype was counted between two and nine times. Germline is not matched at one junction end, which may reflect a read error. The CDR3 loop is CSARTSGGRTDTRYF. The CDR3 bases are TGCAGTGCCCGGACTAGCGGGGGTAGGACAGATACGCGGTATTTT. The chain has TRBV20-1 and TRBJ2-3, with TRBD2 matching over 13 bases. Germline V gene lookup returns CDR1 DFQATT and CDR2 SNEGSKA (reference sequence). CDR3 size: 15 residues.

About this clonotype: The final CDR3 position lacks the conserved phenylalanine or tryptophan, pointing to a likely read error. This chain connects TRBV7-2 to TRBJ2-1, with a tentative D call TRBD2 (7 bases). The end of the DNA aligns better with TRBJ2-5, so the J call may be wrong. This CDR3 is built from 16 residues. Germline lookup yields CDR1 SGHTA and CDR2 FQGNSA. The CDR3 protein is CASSLEGGANLETQYL. The DNA of the CDR3 is TGTGCCAGCAGCTTAGAGGGGGGGGCGAATTTAGAGACCCAGTACCTC.

V gene TRBV20-1 combines with J gene TRBJ1-2, with 12 positions matching TRBD1. Per germline, CDR1 DFQATT and CDR2 SNEGSKA (reference sequence). There are 17 residues in the CDR3. The V gene end was trimmed by 6 bases and the J gene end by 6 bases; junction bases not matched to a gene: 17. CDR3 protein: CSATVPGQGAGSHGYTF. CDR3 bases: TGCAGTGCCACAGTCCCGGGACAGGGGGCTGGGTCTCATGGCTACACCTTC.